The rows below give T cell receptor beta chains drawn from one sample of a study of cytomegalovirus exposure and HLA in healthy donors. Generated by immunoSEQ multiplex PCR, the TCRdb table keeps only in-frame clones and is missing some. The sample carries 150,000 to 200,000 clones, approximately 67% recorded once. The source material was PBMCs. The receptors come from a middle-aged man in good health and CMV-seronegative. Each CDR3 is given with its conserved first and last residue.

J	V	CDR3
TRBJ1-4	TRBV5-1	CASSSGGSRAGEKLFF
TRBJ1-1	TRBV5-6	CASSTRWGQGVVRAFF
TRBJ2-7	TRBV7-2	CASSVDSSTTYEQYF
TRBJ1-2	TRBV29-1	CSVASGTGYGYTF
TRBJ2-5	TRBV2	CASRLTDRAPETQYF
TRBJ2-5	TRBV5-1	CASSDGHEQETQYF
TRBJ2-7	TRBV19	CASSTGTSGYEQYF
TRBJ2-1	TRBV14	CASSQEYWGRADLNEQFF
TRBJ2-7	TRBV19	CASSPTNGQGGVQYF
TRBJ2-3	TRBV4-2	CASSPSLAGGTDTQYF
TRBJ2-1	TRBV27	CASSLYGLMAVSYNEQFF
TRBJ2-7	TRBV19	CASSIAGLAADYEQYF
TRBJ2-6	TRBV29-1	CSVTFTGANVLTF
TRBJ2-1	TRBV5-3	CARSSGTSSEFSYNGQFF
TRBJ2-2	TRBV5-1	CASSARGTGELFF
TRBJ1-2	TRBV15	CATRSTGGNYGYTF
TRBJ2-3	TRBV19	CASSSSGRALTDTQYF
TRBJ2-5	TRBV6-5	CATKVPGLAEETQYF
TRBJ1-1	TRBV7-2	CASTYDRLNTEAFF
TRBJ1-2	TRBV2	CASSGLYGYTF
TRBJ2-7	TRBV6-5	CASSFESASYEQYF
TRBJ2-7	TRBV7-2	CASSLVATGAYEQYF
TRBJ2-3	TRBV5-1	CASSFSSGGAIDTQYF
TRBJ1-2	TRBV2	CASSGTGVGLYGYTF
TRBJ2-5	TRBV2	CASSRTGYQETQYF
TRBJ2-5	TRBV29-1	CSVEELPAQYF
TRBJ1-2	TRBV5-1	CASSRTGTGGDYGYTF
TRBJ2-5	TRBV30	CAWDSGTGAVETQYF
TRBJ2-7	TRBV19	CASSIVDSSYEQYF
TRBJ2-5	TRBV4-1	CASSQNRVRETQYF
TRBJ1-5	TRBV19	CASRSAGQGIWGNQPQHF
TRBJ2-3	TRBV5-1	CASTTAGARTDTQYF
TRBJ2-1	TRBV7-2	CASSYRTNPGGEQFF
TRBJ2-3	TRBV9	CASSVAVGGRTDTQYF
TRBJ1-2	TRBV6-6	CASSPRTGGIDYGYTF
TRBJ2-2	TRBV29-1	CSIRGTGELFF
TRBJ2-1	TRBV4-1	CASSLIRTGYAVYEQFF
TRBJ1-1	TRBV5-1	CASSSDRENTEAFF
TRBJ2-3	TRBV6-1	CASSLLAGGDTQYF
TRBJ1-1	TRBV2	CASSVSDQAFF
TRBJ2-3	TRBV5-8	CASSQDFPSTDTQYF
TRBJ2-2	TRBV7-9	CSSSLGAGELFF
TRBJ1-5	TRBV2	CASSGAAGFQPQHF
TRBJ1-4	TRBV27	CASSATGESESTNEKLFF
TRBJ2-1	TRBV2	CASSDDRENEQFF
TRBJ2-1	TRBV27	CASSLLPGLADYNEQFF
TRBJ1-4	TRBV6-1	CASSEGQGQGTNEKLFF
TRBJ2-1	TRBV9	CASSVVGQAGHNEQFF
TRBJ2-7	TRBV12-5	CASGLVAGVEQYF
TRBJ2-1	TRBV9	CASSVVGAGIAYNEQFF
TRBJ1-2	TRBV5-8	CASSLMASLNYGYTF
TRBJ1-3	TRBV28	CASRIQGAGNTIYF
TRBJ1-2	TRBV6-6	CASSHSGLGGGYTF
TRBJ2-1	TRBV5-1	CASSTRAGVPGNEQFF
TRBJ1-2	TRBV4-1	CASSQDPGIYGYTF
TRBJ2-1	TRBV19	CASTSQGAPYNEQFF
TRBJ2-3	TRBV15	CATSRDHRGSGGSTDTQYF